Each of the 15 T cell receptor beta chains below was sequenced from the same sample in a study of T cell responses to AZD1222 COVID-19 vaccine. This table comes from immunoSEQ multiplex PCR, and its TCRdb copy is limited to in-frame clones, with some not included. The data show 98,000 or so clones, approximately 89% seen once. Sequenced here: peripheral blood, sampled on day 0 of MenACWY control vaccination. These receptors all come from an adult in good health.

The V call is TRBV19, the J call TRBJ1-6; no clear D. Trimming stripped 3 bases from V and 12 bases from J, with 12 bases between. Looked up from germline, CDR1 is LNHDA and CDR2 is SQIVND (reference sequence). This CDR3 region has 13 residues. As DNA, the CDR3 is TGTGCCAGTAGTATTGGTAAGGTCCTACCCCTCCACTTT. Translating gives CASSIGKVLPLHF. Based on the CDR3 plus reference TRBV19 and TRBJ1-6, the full variable domain is DGGITQSPKYLFRKEGQNVTLSCEQNLNHDAMYWYRQDPGQGLRLIYYSQIVNDFQKGDIAEGYSVSREKKESFPLTVTSAQKNPTAFYLCASSIGKVLPLHFGNGTRLTVT.

V gene TRBV6-5 combines with J gene TRBJ2-5; TRBD1 is a possible D gene (5 bases). This CDR3 spans 12 amino acids. CDR1 MNHEY and CDR2 SVGAGI come from the germline V gene. V dropped 7 bases and J dropped 5 bases, with 11 bases sitting between them. The CDR3 nucleotides read TGTGCCAGCAAGCAGGGTCGGGAGACCCAGTACTTC. This gives the protein CASKQGRETQYF.

This chain links TRBV3-1 (or the pseudogene TRBV3-2) with TRBJ1-6; 8 nucleotides line up with TRBD1. V was pared by 2 bases and J by 1 base, with 4 bases of the junction left unmatched. The germline CDR1 and CDR2 sequences are LGHDT and YNNKEL (reference sequence). The CDR3 runs to 17 residues. The CDR3 sequence: CASSQPGQGSYNSPLHF. The CDR3 DNA reads TGTGCCAGCAGCCAACCTGGACAGGGTTCCTATAATTCACCCCTCCACTTT.

The chain combines TRBV18 with TRBJ1-2; D gene ambiguous. The V end was cut by 4 bases, the J end by 4 bases, with 10 bases between. CDR3 length equals 13 residues. CDR1 KGHSH and CDR2 LQKENI come from the germline V gene. Here the CDR3 reads CASSQSASYGYTF. The CDR3 coding sequence is TGTGCCAGCTCACAATCGGCAAGCTATGGCTACACCTTC. Filled out from reference TRBV18 and TRBJ1-2, the complete variable domain reads NAGVMQNPRHLVRRRGQEARLRCSPMKGHSHVYWYRQLPEEGLKFMVYLQKENIIDESGMPKERFSAEFPKEGPSILRIQQVVRGDSAAYFCASSQSASYGYTFGSGTRLTVV.

The CDR3 protein is CASSSAAIGGRNTEAFF. The CDR3 DNA reads TGTGCCAGCAGCTCCGCAGCAATCGGGGGAAGGAACACTGAAGCTTTCTTT. The chain is built from TRBV7-2 and TRBJ1-1, with D possibly TRBD1 on 5 matching bases. V gave up 4 bases and J gave up 1 base, with 19 bases separating them. This CDR3 has 17 amino acids. Germline values: CDR1 SGHTA, CDR2 FQGNSA.

J is TRBJ2-1 and V is TRBV11-2, with D perhaps matching TRBD1 or TRBD2 (6 bases each). V lost 6 bases and J lost 6, with 21 bases in between. The germline gives CDR1 SGHAT, CDR2 FQNNGV. The CDR3 extends over 16 amino acids. CDR3 region: CASRKQRTGASNEQFF. In nucleotides, the CDR3 is TGTGCCAGCAGGAAACAAAGGACGGGGGCCAGCAATGAGCAGTTCTTC. The entire variable domain, with the rest obtained from reference TRBV11-2 and TRBJ2-1, is as follows: EAGVAQSPRYKIIEKRQSVAFWCNPISGHATLYWYQQILGQGPKLLIQFQNNGVVDDSQLPKDRFSAERLKGVDSTLKIQPAKLEDSAVYLCASRKQRTGASNEQFFGPGTRLTVL.

The chain has TRBV5-1 and TRBJ1-2; D gene uncertain. From germline, CDR1 is SGHRS and CDR2 YFSETQ. The CDR3 runs 13 residues. The V and J ends lost 4 bases and 5 bases respectively, with 12 bases between them. The CDR3 DNA is TGCGCCAGCAGCAGCCCCCCGGGGTATGGCTACACCTTC. It codes for CASSSPPGYGYTF.

This rearrangement joins TRBV6-1 to TRBJ1-5; D is ambiguous. The V and J ends lost 0 bases and 7 bases respectively, with 7 bases between them. Germline V CDR1 and CDR2: MNHNS, SASEGT. This CDR3 region has 13 residues. CDR3 residues: CASSEARRQPQHF. The CDR3 DNA reads TGTGCCAGCAGTGAAGCGCGTCGACAGCCCCAGCATTTT.

V is TRBV7-8 and J is TRBJ2-3; no reliable D call. This CDR3 has 13 residues. The germline V gene has CDR1 SGHVS and CDR2 FQNEAQ. V shed 5 bases and J shed 4 bases, with 10 bases lying between them. The chain's CDR3 is CASSPLTADTQYF. In DNA, the CDR3 is TGTGCCAGCAGCCCCCTGACGGCAGATACGCAGTATTTT.

This chain connects TRBV4-2 to TRBJ2-3; tentative D call: TRBD2 (6 bases). The CDR3 runs to 17 residues. CDR1 and CDR2 from the germline V gene are LGHNA and YNFKEQ. With 0 bases removed from V and 2 bases from J, the gap between germline ends came to 15 bases. The CDR3 sequence is CASSQDGGRSITDTQYF. The CDR3 bases are TGTGCCAGCAGCCAAGACGGGGGTCGAAGTATCACAGATACGCAGTATTTT.

This rearrangement joins TRBV2 to TRBJ1-1, with 7 positions matching TRBD1. Germline assignment: CDR1 SNHLY and CDR2 FYNNEI. V lost 6 bases, J lost 1 base, and 2 bases stayed unmatched. The CDR3 contains 13 residues. The CDR3 reads CASRRDRNTEAFF. The CDR3 coding sequence is TGTGCCAGCAGAAGGGACAGGAACACTGAAGCTTTCTTT.

V gene TRBV11-2 combines with J gene TRBJ1-4; D might be TRBD1 (5 bases). Trimming pared 3 bases from V and 6 bases from J, leaving 14 bases between. Germline CDR1 reads SGHAT; CDR2 reads FQNNGV. The CDR3 contains 15 residues. CDR3 in amino acids: CASSFDEGPYEKLFF. The CDR3 DNA follows: TGTGCCAGCAGCTTCGACGAGGGGCCATATGAAAAACTGTTTTTT.

The rearrangement links TRBV27 to TRBJ1-6; D unresolved. CDR3 length: 15 amino acids. Germline lookup yields CDR1 MNHEY and CDR2 SMNVEV (reference sequence). The V gene lost 4 bases and the J gene lost 7 bases, with 14 bases spanning the gap. CDR3 sequence (DNA): TGTGCCAGCAGTTATGAAGCGACATACAATTCACCCCTCCACTTT. Translating gives CASSYEATYNSPLHF.

The chain combines TRBV7-6 with TRBJ1-4, with D possibly TRBD1 on 6 matching bases. Germline loops: CDR1 SGHVS, CDR2 FNYEAQ. This CDR3 is 15 amino acids long. With 1 base removed from V and 5 bases from J, the gap between germline ends came to 11 bases. The CDR3 here is CASSLGGTGNEKLFF. CDR3 coding DNA: TGTGCCAGCAGCTTAGGGGGAACAGGGAATGAAAAACTGTTTTTT.

This clone was seen only once. The chain couples TRBV7-9 to TRBJ1-3; no reliable D call. Trimming shortened V by 3 bases and J by 0 bases, and 9 bases separated the two germline ends. The V gene's germline CDR1 is SEHNR and CDR2 FQNEAQ (reference sequence). This CDR3 has 15 amino acids. This CDR3 reads CASSFDRGSGNTIYF. CDR3 in DNA: TGTGCCAGCAGCTTCGACCGAGGCTCTGGAAACACCATATATTTT.